This T cell receptor beta chain was identified in a study of T-cell reconstitution after alpha-beta-depleted transplantation in children. The table lists this clonotype with a few counts. Its cognate antigen is unknown. Unique molecular identifiers were used in preparing the TCRbeta library. Using its own MiXCR run on the PCR reads, TCRdb lists one record per CDR3 protein. Among tens of thousands of distinct CDR3 sequences, approximately 43% were seen once, and the ten largest hold 95% to 98%. There are 13 residues in the CDR3. V trimming: 10 bases; J trimming: 0 bases; junction bases outside the gene matches: 2. Germline V CDR1 and CDR2: ENHRY, SYGVKD. Study findings and constraints: Day-60 TCRbeta diversity that was high in some patients was derived from surviving recipient T cells and thymic progenitors. Newly generated T cells supplied most T-cell counts and diversity one year post-transplant. About two months after transplant, alpha-beta T cells reportedly came from several hundred expanded graft clones.

Source: PBMCs, mostly from graft donor cells, taken 360 days after TCRalphabeta/CD19-depleted stem cell transplant. The chain couples TRBV10-3 to TRBJ2-2; the match to TRBD1 covers 7 bases. The sequence came from a male patient under 18 who had a stem cell transplant for acute lymphoblastic leukemia, so the T cells may come from the graft donor. The CDR3 sequence is CATGTANTGELFF. CDR3 bases: TGTGCCACCGGGACAGCGAACACCGGGGAGCTGTTTTTT.